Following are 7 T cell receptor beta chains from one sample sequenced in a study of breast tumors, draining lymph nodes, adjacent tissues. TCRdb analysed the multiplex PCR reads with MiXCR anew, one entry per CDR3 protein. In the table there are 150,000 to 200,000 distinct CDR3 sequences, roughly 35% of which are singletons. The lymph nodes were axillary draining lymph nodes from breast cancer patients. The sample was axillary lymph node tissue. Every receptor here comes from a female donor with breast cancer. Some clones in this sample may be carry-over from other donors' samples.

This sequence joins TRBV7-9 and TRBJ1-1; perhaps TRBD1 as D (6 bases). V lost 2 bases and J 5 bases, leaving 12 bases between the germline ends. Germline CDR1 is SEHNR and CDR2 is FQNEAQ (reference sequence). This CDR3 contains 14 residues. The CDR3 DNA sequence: TGTGCCAGCAGCTTACCAGGGGCAGGTACTGAAGCTTTCTTT. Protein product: CASSLPGAGTEAFF.

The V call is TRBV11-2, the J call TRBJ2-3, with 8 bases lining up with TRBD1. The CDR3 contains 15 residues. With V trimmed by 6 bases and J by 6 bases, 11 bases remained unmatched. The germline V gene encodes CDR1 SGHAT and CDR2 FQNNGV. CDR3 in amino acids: CASRHRGLRTDTQYF. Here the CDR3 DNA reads TGTGCCAGCAGGCACAGGGGGTTGAGAACGGATACGCAGTATTTT. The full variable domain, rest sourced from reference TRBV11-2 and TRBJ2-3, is EAGVAQSPRYKIIEKRQSVAFWCNPISGHATLYWYQQILGQGPKLLIQFQNNGVVDDSQLPKDRFSAERLKGVDSTLKIQPAKLEDSAVYLCASRHRGLRTDTQYFGPGTRLTVL.

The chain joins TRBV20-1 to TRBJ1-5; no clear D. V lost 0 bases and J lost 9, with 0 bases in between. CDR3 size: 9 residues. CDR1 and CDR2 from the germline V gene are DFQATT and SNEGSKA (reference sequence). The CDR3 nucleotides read TGCAGTGCTAGAGAGCCCCAGCATTTT. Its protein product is CSAREPQHF.

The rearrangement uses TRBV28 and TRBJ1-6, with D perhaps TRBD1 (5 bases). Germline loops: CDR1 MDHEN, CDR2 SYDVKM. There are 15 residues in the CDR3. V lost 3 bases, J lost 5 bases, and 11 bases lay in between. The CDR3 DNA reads TGTGCCAGCAGTTTGGGGGGAGCTAATAATTCACCCCTCCACTTT. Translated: CASSLGGANNSPLHF.

The CDR3 here is CASRNGAIYF. The CDR3 DNA is TGTGCCAGTAGGAATGGAGCCATATATTTT. The chain is built from TRBV19 and TRBJ1-3; the D is unclear. Trimming left V 6 bases short and J 11 bases short, with 8 bases between. Germline CDR1 and CDR2: LNHDA and SQIVND (reference sequence). The CDR3 length is 10 residues.

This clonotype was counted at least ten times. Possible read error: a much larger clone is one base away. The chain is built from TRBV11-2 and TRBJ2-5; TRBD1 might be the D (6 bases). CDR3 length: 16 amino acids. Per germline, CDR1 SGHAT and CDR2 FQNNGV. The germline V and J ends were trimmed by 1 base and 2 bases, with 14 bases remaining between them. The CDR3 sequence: CASSLGRGAGQETQYF. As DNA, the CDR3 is TGTGCCAGCAGCTTAGGCAGGGGAGCTGGACAAGAGACCCAGTACTTC.

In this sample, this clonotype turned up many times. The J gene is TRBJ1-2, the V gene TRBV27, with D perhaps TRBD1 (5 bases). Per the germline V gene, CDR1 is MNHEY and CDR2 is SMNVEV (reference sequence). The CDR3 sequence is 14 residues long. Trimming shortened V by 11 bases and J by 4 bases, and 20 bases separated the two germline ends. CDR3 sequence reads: CASSPWGDAYGYTF. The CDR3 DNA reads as TGTGCCTCCTCCCCGTGGGGGGATGCCTATGGCTACACCTTC.